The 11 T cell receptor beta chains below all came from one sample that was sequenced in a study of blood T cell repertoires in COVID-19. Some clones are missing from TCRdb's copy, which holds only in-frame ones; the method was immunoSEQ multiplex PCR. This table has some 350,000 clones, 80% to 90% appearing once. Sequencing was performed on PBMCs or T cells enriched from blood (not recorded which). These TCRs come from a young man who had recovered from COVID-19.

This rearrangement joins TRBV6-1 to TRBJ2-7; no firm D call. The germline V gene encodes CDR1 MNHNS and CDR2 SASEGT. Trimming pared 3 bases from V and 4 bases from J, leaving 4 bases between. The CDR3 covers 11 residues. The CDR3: CASSESYEQYF. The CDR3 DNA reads TGTGCCAGCAGTGAGTCTTACGAGCAGTACTTC.

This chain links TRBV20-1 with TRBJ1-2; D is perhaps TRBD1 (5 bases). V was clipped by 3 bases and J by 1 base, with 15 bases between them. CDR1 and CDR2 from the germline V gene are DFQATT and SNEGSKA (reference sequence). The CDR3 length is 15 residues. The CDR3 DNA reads TGCAGTGCTAGTCTGGTCGACGGACATAACTATGGCTACACCTTC. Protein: CSASLVDGHNYGYTF.

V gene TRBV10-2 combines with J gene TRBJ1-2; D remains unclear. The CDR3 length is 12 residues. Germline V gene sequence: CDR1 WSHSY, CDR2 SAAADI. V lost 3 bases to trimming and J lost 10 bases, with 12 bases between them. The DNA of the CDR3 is TGCGCCAGCAGTGAATACAGCCAATACTACACCTTC. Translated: CASSEYSQYYTF.

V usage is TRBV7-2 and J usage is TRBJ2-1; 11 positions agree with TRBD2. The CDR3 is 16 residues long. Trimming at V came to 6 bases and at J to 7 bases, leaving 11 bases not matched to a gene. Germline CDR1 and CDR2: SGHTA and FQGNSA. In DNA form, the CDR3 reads TGTGCCAGCAGTCCAACCCCTGGACTAGCGGGTAATGAGCAGTTCTTC. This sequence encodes CASSPTPGLAGNEQFF.

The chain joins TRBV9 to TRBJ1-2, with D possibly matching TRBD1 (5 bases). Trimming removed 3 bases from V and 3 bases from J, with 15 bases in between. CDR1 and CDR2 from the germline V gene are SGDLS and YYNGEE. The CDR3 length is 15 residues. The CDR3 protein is CASSGNRQLYYGYTF. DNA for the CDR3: TGTGCCAGCAGCGGAAATAGACAGCTCTACTATGGCTACACCTTC.

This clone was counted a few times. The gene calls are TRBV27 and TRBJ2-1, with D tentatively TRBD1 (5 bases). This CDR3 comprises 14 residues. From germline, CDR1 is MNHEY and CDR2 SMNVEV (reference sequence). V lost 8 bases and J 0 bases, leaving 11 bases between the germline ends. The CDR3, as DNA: TGTGCCAGCCGTCAGGACACCTCCTACAATGAGCAGTTCTTC. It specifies CASRQDTSYNEQFF.

The CDR3 is CAWSLTGLEETQYF. CDR3 nucleotides: TGTGCCTGGAGTCTGACAGGGCTAGAAGAGACCCAGTACTTC. This chain links TRBV30 with TRBJ2-5; 7 nucleotides line up with TRBD1. Per germline, CDR1 GTSNPN and CDR2 SVGIG (reference sequence). The V gene end was trimmed by 2 bases and the J gene end by 3 bases; junction bases not matched to a gene: 6. The CDR3 runs to 14 residues.

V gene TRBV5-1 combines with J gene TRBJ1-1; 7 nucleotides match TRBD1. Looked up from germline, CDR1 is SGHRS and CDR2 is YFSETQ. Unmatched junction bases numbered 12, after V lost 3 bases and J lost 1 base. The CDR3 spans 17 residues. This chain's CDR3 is CASSSNRGETQNTEAFF. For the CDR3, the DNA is TGCGCCAGCAGCTCCAACAGGGGTGAGACCCAGAACACTGAAGCTTTCTTT. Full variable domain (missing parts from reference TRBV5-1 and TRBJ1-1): KAGVTQTPRYLIKTRGQQVTLSCSPISGHRSVSWYQQTPGQGLQFLFEYFSETQRNKGNFPGRFSGRQFSNSRSEMNVSTLELGDSALYLCASSSNRGETQNTEAFFGQGTRLTVV.

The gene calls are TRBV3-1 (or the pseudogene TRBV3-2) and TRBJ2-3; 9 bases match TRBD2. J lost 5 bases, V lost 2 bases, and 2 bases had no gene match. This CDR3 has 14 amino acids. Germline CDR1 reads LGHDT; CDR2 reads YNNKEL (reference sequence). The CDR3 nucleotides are TGTGCCAGCAGCCAATGGACTAGCGTAGATACGCAGTATTTT. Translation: CASSQWTSVDTQYF.

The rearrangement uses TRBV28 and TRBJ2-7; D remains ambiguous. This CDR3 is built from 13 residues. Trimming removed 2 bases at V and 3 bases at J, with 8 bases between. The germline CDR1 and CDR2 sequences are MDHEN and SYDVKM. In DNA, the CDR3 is TGTGCCAGCAGTTTAGTTGGGCACTACGAGCAGTACTTC. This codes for CASSLVGHYEQYF.

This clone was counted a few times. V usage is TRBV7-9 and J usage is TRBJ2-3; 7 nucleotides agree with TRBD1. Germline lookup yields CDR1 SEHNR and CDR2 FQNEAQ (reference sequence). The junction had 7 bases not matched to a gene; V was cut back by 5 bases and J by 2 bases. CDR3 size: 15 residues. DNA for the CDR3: TGTGCCAGCAGCACCCGGGACAGACACACAGATACGCAGTATTTT. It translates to CASSTRDRHTDTQYF.